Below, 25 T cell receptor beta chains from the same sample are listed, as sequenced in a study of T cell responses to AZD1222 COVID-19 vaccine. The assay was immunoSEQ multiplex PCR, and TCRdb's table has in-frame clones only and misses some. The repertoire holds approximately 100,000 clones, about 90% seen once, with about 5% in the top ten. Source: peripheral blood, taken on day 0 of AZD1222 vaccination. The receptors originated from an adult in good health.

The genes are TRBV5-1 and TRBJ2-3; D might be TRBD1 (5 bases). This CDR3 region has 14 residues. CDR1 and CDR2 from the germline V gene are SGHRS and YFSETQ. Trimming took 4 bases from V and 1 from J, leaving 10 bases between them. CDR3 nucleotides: TGCGCCAGCAGCCTACAGGAAGGCACAGATACGCAGTATTTT. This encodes CASSLQEGTDTQYF.

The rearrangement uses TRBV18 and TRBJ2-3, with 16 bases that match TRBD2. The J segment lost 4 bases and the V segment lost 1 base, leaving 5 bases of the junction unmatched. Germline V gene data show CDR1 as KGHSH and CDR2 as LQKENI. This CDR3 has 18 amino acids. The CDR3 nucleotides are TGTGCCAGCTCACCACTGGGACTAGCGGGAGGGCCCGCAGATACGCAGTATTTT. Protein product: CASSPLGLAGGPADTQYF.

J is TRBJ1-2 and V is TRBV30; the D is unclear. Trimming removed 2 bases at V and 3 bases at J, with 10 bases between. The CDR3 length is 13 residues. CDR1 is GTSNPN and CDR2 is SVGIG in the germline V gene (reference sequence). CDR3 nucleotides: TGTGCCTGGAGTTGGAGGGAAGACTATGGCTACACCTTC. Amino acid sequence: CAWSWREDYGYTF.

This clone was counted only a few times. The CDR3 coding sequence is TGTGCCAGCAGCCCCCAACCGGGACAGGACTACGAGCAGTACTTC. This sequence encodes CASSPQPGQDYEQYF. The chain couples TRBV7-8 to TRBJ2-7, with 8 bases matching TRBD1. The CDR3 runs 15 residues. V lost 5 bases to trimming and J lost 3 bases; unmatched junction nucleotides: 9. Germline values: CDR1 SGHVS, CDR2 FQNEAQ.

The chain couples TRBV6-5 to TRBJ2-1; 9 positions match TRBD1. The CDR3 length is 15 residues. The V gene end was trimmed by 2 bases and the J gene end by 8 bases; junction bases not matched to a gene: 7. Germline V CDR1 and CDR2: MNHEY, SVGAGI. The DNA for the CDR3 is TGTGCCAGCAGTTACCAGGGACAGGGTGTAGATGAGCAGTTCTTC. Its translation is CASSYQGQGVDEQFF.

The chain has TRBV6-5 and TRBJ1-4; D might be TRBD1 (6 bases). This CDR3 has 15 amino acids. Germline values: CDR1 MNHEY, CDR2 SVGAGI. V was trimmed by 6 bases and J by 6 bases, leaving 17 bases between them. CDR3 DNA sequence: TGTGCCAGCAGGTCAATCGGAAGGGGGGATGAAAAACTGTTTTTT. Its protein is CASRSIGRGDEKLFF.

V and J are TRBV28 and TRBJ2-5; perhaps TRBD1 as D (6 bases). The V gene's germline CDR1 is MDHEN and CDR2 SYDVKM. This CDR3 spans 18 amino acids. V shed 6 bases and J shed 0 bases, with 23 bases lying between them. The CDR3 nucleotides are TGTGCCAGCAGGCCTAATTTCTCCCGGGACAAAGACCAAGAGACCCAGTACTTC. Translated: CASRPNFSRDKDQETQYF.

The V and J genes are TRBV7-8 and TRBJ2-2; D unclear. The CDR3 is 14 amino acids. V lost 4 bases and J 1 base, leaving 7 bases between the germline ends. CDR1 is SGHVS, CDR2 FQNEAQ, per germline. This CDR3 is CASSSLLNTGELFF. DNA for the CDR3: TGTGCCAGCAGCTCCCTCTTGAACACCGGGGAGCTGTTTTTT.

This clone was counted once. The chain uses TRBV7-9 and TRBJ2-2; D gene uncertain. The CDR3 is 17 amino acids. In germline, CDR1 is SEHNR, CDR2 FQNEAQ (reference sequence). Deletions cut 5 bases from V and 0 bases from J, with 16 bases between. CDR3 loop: CASSLYTGVANTGELFF. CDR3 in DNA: TGTGCCAGCAGCCTTTATACTGGGGTAGCGAACACCGGGGAGCTGTTTTTT.

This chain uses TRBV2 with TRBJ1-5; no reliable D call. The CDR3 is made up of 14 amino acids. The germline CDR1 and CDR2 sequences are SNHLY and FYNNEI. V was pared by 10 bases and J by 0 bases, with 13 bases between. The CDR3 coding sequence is TGTGCCACAAGTCCCCGGGCTAGCAATCAGCCCCAGCATTTT. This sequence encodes CATSPRASNQPQHF.

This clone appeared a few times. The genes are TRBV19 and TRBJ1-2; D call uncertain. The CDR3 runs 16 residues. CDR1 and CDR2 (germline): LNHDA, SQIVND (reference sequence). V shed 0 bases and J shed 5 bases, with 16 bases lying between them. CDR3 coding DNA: TGTGCCAGTAGTATAGATCTAAAGAATCCTGGTTATGGCTACACCTTC. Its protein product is CASSIDLKNPGYGYTF.

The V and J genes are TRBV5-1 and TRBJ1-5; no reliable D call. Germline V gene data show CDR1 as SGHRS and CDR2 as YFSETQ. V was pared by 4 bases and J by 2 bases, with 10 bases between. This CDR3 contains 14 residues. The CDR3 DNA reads TGCGCCAGCAGCCCGAGGTCGGGCAATCAGCCCCAGCATTTT. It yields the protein CASSPRSGNQPQHF.

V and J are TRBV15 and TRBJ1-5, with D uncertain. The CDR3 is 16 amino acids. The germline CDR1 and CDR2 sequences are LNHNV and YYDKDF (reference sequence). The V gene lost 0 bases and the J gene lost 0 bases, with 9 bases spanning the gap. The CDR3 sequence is CATSREAGNSNQPQHF. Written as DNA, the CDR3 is TGTGCCACCAGCAGAGAAGCGGGGAATAGCAATCAGCCCCAGCATTTT.

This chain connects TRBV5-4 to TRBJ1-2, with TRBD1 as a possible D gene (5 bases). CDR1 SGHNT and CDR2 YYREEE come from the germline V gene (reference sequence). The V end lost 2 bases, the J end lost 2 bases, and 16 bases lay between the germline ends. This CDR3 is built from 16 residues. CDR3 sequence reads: CASSLNRDLLNYGYTF. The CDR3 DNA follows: TGTGCCAGCAGCTTAAACCGGGACCTGCTCAACTATGGCTACACCTTC.

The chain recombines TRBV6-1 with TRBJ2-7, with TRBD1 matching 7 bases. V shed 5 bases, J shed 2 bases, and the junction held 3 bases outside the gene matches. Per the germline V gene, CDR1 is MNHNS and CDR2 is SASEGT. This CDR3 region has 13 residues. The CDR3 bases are TGTGCCAGCAGTTCGGGACAGACCTACGAGCAGTACTTC. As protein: CASSSGQTYEQYF.

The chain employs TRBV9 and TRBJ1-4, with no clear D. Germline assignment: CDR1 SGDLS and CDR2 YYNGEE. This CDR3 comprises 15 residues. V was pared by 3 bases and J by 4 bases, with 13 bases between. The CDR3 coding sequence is TGTGCCAGCAGCGCTCACGGGTTCGGTAATGAAAAACTGTTTTTT. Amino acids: CASSAHGFGNEKLFF.

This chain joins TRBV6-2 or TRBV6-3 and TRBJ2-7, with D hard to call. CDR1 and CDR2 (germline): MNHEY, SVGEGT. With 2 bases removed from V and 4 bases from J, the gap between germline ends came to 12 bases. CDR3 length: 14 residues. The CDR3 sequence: CASSYRRPVYEQYF. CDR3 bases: TGTGCCAGCAGTTACCGTCGGCCTGTGTACGAGCAGTACTTC.

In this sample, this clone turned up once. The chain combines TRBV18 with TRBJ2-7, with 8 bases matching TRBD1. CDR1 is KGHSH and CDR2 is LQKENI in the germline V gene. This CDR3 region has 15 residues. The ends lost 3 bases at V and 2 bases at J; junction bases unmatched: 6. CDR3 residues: CASSPRDRYTYEQYF. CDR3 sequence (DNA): TGTGCCAGCTCACCCCGGGACAGGTATACCTACGAGCAGTACTTC.

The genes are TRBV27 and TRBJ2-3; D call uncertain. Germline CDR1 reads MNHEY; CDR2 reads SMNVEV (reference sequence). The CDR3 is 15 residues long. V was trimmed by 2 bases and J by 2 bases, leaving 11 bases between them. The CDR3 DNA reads TGTGCCAGCAGTTTAAACGGAGAGTCCACAGATACGCAGTATTTT. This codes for CASSLNGESTDTQYF.

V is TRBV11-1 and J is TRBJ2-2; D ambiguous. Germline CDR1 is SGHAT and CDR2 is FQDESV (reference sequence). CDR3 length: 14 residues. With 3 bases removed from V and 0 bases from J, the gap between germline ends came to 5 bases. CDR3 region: CASSFLANTGELFF. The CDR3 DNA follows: TGTGCCAGCAGCTTCCTAGCGAACACCGGGGAGCTGTTTTTT.

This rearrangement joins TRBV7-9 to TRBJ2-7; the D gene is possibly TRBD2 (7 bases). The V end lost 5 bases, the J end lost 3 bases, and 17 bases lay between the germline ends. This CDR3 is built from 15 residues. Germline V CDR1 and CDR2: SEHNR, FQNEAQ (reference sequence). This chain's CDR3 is CASSQKGGGIYEQYF. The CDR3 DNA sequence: TGTGCCAGCAGCCAAAAGGGGGGAGGGATCTACGAGCAGTACTTC.

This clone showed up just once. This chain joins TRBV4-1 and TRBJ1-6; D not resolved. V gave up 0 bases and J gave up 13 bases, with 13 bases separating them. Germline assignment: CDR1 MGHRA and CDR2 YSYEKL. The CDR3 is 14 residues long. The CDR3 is CASSQESRVMPLHF. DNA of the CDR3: TGCGCCAGCAGCCAAGAGTCGAGGGTGATGCCCCTCCACTTT.

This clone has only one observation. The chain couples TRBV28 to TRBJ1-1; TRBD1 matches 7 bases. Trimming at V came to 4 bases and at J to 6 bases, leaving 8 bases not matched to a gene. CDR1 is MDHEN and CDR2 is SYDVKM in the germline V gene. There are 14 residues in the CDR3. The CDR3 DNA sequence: TGTGCCAGCAGTTCCCGACAGGGTTGGTCTGAAGCTTTCTTT. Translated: CASSSRQGWSEAFF.

CDR3: CASSPPGGARTYEQYF. The CDR3 DNA reads as TGTGCCAGCAGCCCCCCGGGGGGGGCCCGTACCTACGAGCAGTACTTC. The chain has TRBV5-4 and TRBJ2-7, with 8 bases aligning to TRBD2. This CDR3 is built from 16 residues. V lost 4 bases, J lost 2 bases, and 11 bases stayed unmatched. Germline CDR1 reads SGHNT; CDR2 reads YYREEE (reference sequence).

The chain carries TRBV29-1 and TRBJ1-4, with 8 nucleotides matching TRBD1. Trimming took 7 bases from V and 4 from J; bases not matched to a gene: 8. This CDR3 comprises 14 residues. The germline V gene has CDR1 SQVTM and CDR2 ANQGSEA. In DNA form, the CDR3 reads TGCAGCGCATTAACAGGGGGACTTAATGAAAAACTGTTTTTT. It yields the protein CSALTGGLNEKLFF.